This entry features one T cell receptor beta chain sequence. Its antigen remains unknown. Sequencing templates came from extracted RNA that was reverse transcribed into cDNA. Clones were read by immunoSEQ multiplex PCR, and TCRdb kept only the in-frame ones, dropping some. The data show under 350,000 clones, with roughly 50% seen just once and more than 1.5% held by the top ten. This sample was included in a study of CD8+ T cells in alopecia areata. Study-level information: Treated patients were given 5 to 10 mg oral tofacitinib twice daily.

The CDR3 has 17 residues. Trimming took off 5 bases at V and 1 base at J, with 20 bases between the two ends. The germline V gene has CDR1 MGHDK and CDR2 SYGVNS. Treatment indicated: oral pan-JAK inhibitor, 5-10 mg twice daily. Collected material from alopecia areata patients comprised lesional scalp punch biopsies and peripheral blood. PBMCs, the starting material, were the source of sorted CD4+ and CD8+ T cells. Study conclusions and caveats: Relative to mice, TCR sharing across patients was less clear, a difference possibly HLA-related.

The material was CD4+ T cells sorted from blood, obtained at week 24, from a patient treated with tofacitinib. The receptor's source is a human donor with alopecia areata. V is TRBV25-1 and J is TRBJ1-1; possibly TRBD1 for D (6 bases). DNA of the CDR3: TGTGCCAGCAGTAAAGTCAGGGGCTATAGGGGGAACACTGAAGCTTTCTTT. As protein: CASSKVRGYRGNTEAFF.